The 26 T cell receptor beta chains in this list originate from one sample, sequenced in a study of blood T cell repertoires in COVID-19. Profiled with immunoSEQ multiplex PCR; TCRdb holds only in-frame clones, not every one. In the table there are more than 350,000 clones, about 88% of which are singletons. Sequencing was carried out using PBMCs or T cells enriched from blood (not recorded which). These receptors were obtained from a woman aged 18-29 years who had been exposed to COVID-19.

The gene calls are TRBV6-5 and TRBJ2-5; a possible D gene is TRBD1 (6 bases). Looked up from germline, CDR1 is MNHEY and CDR2 is SVGAGI. Trimming pared 0 bases from V and 10 bases from J, leaving 12 bases between. The CDR3 is made up of 13 amino acids. The CDR3 nucleotides are TGTGCCAGCAGTTACTCGGCCACAGGGAGCCAGTACTTC. Amino acids: CASSYSATGSQYF.

This clone was counted a few times. This rearrangement joins TRBV5-6 to TRBJ2-1; TRBD2 matches 8 bases. The CDR3 is 14 residues long. The V gene end was trimmed by 4 bases and the J gene end by 6 bases; junction bases not matched to a gene: 6. Germline-derived CDR1 and CDR2 are SGHDT and YYEEEE. In DNA, the CDR3 is TGTGCCAGCAGCAGCGGACTAGCAGGCAATGAGCAGTTCTTC. Its translation: CASSSGLAGNEQFF.

This chain connects TRBV5-8 to TRBJ1-5; 7 bases agree with TRBD1. Losses at the gene ends were 2 bases for V and 4 bases for J; bases not matched to a gene: 6. Germline CDR1 and CDR2: SGHTS and YDEGEE. This CDR3 spans 15 amino acids. This chain's CDR3 is CASSLRQGPNQPQHF. The CDR3 region has the DNA TGTGCCAGCAGCTTAAGACAGGGCCCAAATCAGCCCCAGCATTTT. Using reference TRBV5-8 and TRBJ1-5 for the parts outside the CDR3, the full variable domain is EAGVTQSPTHLIKTRGQQATLRCSPISGHTSVYWYQQALGLGLQFLLWYDEGEERNRGNFPPRFSGRQFPNYSSELNVNALELEDSALYLCASSLRQGPNQPQHFGDGTRLSIL.

The rearrangement links TRBV7-6 to TRBJ1-1, with a possible D match to TRBD1 (6 bases). From germline, CDR1 is SGHVS and CDR2 FNYEAQ. The V end was cut by 2 bases, the J end by 1 base, with 8 bases between. This CDR3 spans 14 amino acids. The CDR3 loop is CASSLPGENTEAFF. As DNA, the CDR3 is TGTGCCAGCAGCTTACCAGGGGAGAACACTGAAGCTTTCTTT.

This clone was picked up a small number of times. The chain joins TRBV24-1 to TRBJ1-3, with a weak D call TRBD1 (6 bases). Germline lookup yields CDR1 KGHDR and CDR2 SFDVKD. The CDR3 extends over 15 amino acids. The germline V and J ends were trimmed by 4 bases and 4 bases, with 13 bases remaining between them. The DNA for the CDR3 is TGTGCCACCAGTGACGAAGGGACACAAGGAAACACCATATATTTT. Protein sequence: CATSDEGTQGNTIYF.

V usage is TRBV28 and J usage is TRBJ2-5; a possible D gene is TRBD2 (5 bases). The germline V gene encodes CDR1 MDHEN and CDR2 SYDVKM. V lost 2 bases and J 4 bases, leaving 8 bases between the germline ends. The CDR3 has 13 residues. Here the CDR3 DNA reads TGTGCCAGCAGTTTAGGTGCGGGAGAGACCCAGTACTTC. This translates into CASSLGAGETQYF.

The CDR3 region is CASSVTSGRVGQFF. The CDR3 DNA reads TGTGCCAGTAGTGTGACTAGCGGGAGGGTCGGGCAGTTCTTC. The V and J genes are TRBV19 and TRBJ2-1; TRBD2 matches at 14 bases. Germline lookup yields CDR1 LNHDA and CDR2 SQIVND (reference sequence). The CDR3 has 14 residues. After removal of 5 bases from V and 12 bases from J, the junction contained 6 bases not matched to a gene.

The chain combines TRBV7-9 with TRBJ2-7; 11 bases fit TRBD2. Germline CDR1 and CDR2: SEHNR and FQNEAQ (reference sequence). With V trimmed by 0 bases and J by 2 bases, 12 bases remained unmatched. The CDR3 length is 19 residues. The CDR3 spells CASSLAGGLAGGPTYEQYF. The CDR3 DNA is TGTGCCAGCAGCTTAGCGGGGGGATTAGCGGGAGGGCCGACCTACGAGCAGTACTTC.

This chain uses TRBV28 with TRBJ2-3; 10 positions match TRBD2. The CDR3 runs 16 residues. V lost 5 bases and J lost 4; bases outside the gene matches: 9. Germline assignment: CDR1 MDHEN and CDR2 SYDVKM. The CDR3 DNA sequence: TGTGCCAGCAGTCCCCGGACTAGCGGTACCGCAGATACGCAGTATTTT. Amino acid sequence: CASSPRTSGTADTQYF.

V is TRBV28 and J is TRBJ1-1; TRBD1 agrees at 7 bases. Looked up from germline, CDR1 is MDHEN and CDR2 is SYDVKM. The ends lost 6 bases at V and 5 bases at J; junction bases unmatched: 12. CDR3 size: 15 residues. The CDR3 DNA reads as TGTGCCAGCAGGGAAATACAGGGGATCGATACTGAAGCTTTCTTT. Translation: CASREIQGIDTEAFF.

CDR3 in DNA: TGTGCCAGCAGCCAAGGCAGGGCCTTGATTATCCAGTACTTC. Protein product: CASSQGRALIIQYF. The chain joins TRBV3-1 (or the pseudogene TRBV3-2) to TRBJ2-5; tentatively, D is TRBD1 (5 bases). From germline, CDR1 is LGHDT and CDR2 YNNKEL (reference sequence). V was shortened by 1 base and J by 10 bases, with 16 bases between the two germline ends. This CDR3 region has 14 residues.

J is TRBJ2-7 and V is TRBV7-9, with 9 bases identical to TRBD2. In germline, CDR1 is SEHNR, CDR2 FQNEAQ (reference sequence). With V trimmed by 5 bases and J by 5 bases, 7 bases remained unmatched. The CDR3 length is 14 residues. The CDR3 spells CASSISGSIDEQYF. The CDR3 DNA follows: TGTGCCAGCAGCATTAGCGGGAGTATCGACGAGCAGTACTTC.

The chain couples TRBV7-8 to TRBJ1-5, with a weak D call TRBD1 (6 bases). The CDR3 runs to 15 residues. Germline-derived CDR1 and CDR2 are SGHVS and FQNEAQ. The germline V and J ends were trimmed by 3 bases and 4 bases, with 13 bases remaining between them. In nucleotides, the CDR3 is TGTGCCAGCAGCTTCACAGGGCTCTCTAATCAGCCCCAGCATTTT. Amino acids: CASSFTGLSNQPQHF. The full variable domain, rest sourced from reference TRBV7-8 and TRBJ1-5, is GAGVSQSPRYKVAKRGQDVALRCDPISGHVSLFWYQQALGQGPEFLTYFQNEAQLDKSGLPSDRFFAERPEGSVSTLKIQRTQQEDSAVYLCASSFTGLSNQPQHFGDGTRLSIL.

CDR3 sequence reads: CASSKDNSGSDLPSYEQYF. The CDR3 DNA sequence: TGTGCCAGCAGCAAAGATAATAGCGGGAGTGACCTCCCCTCCTACGAGCAGTACTTC. The rearrangement joins TRBV21-1 to TRBJ2-7; TRBD2, as called in the table, went unchecked against the DNA. TRBV21-1 is described as a pseudogene. This CDR3 is 19 amino acids long.

The rearrangement links TRBV6-2 or TRBV6-3 to TRBJ2-2, with 8 bases matching TRBD1. This CDR3 region has 16 residues. The ends lost 6 bases at V and 7 bases at J; junction bases unmatched: 13. Germline V lookup: CDR1 MNHEY, CDR2 SVGEGT. The CDR3 region has the DNA TGTGCCAGCAGCGAAGCAGGGACAGGCAAGGACGGGGAGCTGTTTTTT. Translated: CASSEAGTGKDGELFF.

The gene calls are TRBV9 and TRBJ1-1, with TRBD1 matching 8 bases. CDR1 is SGDLS and CDR2 is YYNGEE in the germline V gene. V shed 4 bases and J 1 base; nucleotides not matched to a gene: 3. This CDR3 has 14 residues. CDR3 DNA sequence: TGTGCCAGCAGCACGGGACAGGCGAACACTGAAGCTTTCTTT. Translation gives CASSTGQANTEAFF.

The chain couples TRBV29-1 to TRBJ2-1, with 8 bases lining up with TRBD2. CDR1 SQVTM and CDR2 ANQGSEA come from the germline V gene. V shed 6 bases and J 6 bases; nucleotides not matched to a gene: 13. The CDR3 is made up of 15 amino acids. CDR3 sequence reads: CSVNGAGVLGNEQFF. CDR3 nucleotides: TGCAGCGTCAATGGAGCGGGAGTTCTAGGCAATGAGCAGTTCTTC.

This rearrangement joins TRBV4-3 to TRBJ2-1; 7 bases agree with TRBD2. Germline CDR1 and CDR2: LGHNA and YSLEER. This CDR3 region has 18 residues. The ends lost 0 bases at V and 0 bases at J; junction bases unmatched: 8. The CDR3 nucleotides are TGCGCCAGCAGCCAAGAAACCCAGCGGGGAAGCTCCTACAATGAGCAGTTCTTC. Its translation is CASSQETQRGSSYNEQFF.

This clone was observed once. V usage is TRBV6-5 and J usage is TRBJ1-2; 8 positions agree with TRBD1. CDR1 and CDR2 from the germline V gene are MNHEY and SVGAGI. The CDR3 is made up of 14 amino acids. Trimming took 6 bases from V and 3 from J; bases not matched to a gene: 6. The CDR3 sequence is CASSTGQGDYGYTF. For the CDR3, the DNA is TGTGCCAGCAGCACTGGACAGGGAGACTATGGCTACACCTTC.

CDR3 sequence (DNA): TGTGCCAGCAGCAGACAGGGGCTCTCCAACACTGAAGCTTTCTTT. It encodes CASSRQGLSNTEAFF. The J gene is TRBJ1-1, the V gene TRBV11-1, with 8 bases lining up with TRBD1. The ends lost 5 bases at V and 2 bases at J; junction bases unmatched: 7. The CDR3 is made up of 15 amino acids. Germline V gives CDR1 SGHAT, CDR2 FQDESV (reference sequence).

V is TRBV29-1 and J is TRBJ2-5; 7 bases fit TRBD1. The CDR3 loop spans 16 amino acids. CDR1 is SQVTM, CDR2 ANQGSEA, per germline. V dropped 7 bases and J dropped 0; count of bases not matched to a gene: 14. DNA for the CDR3: TGCAGCGCTGAGGGTTCGGGACAGAAGTACCAAGAGACCCAGTACTTC. Encoded protein: CSAEGSGQKYQETQYF.

The V and J genes are TRBV7-9 and TRBJ2-7; 7 bases are shared with TRBD1. Germline values: CDR1 SEHNR, CDR2 FQNEAQ (reference sequence). The CDR3 spans 12 residues. V lost 5 bases to trimming and J lost 6 bases; unmatched junction nucleotides: 4. In nucleotides, the CDR3 is TGTGCCAGCAGCCTGACAGGGTTCGAGCAGTACTTC. Residues: CASSLTGFEQYF.

This clone was seen a single time. This rearrangement joins TRBV7-8 to TRBJ2-3, with D possibly being TRBD1 (6 bases). Trimming stripped 0 bases from V and 9 bases from J, with 10 bases between. The CDR3 length is 13 residues. From germline, CDR1 is SGHVS and CDR2 FQNEAQ. CDR3 loop: CASSLAGASTQYF. CDR3 bases: TGTGCCAGCAGCTTAGCGGGGGCTAGCACGCAGTATTTT.

This clone was counted only a few times. This chain connects TRBV4-1 to TRBJ2-2; 7 bases are a match to TRBD1. Trimming at V came to 0 bases and at J to 1 base, leaving 8 bases not matched to a gene. The CDR3 length is 18 residues. In germline, CDR1 is MGHRA, CDR2 YSYEKL. The CDR3 loop reads CASSQETWDSRNTGELFF. CDR3 DNA sequence: TGCGCCAGCAGCCAAGAAACCTGGGACAGCCGGAACACCGGGGAGCTGTTTTTT.

The genes are TRBV28 and TRBJ1-2; TRBD1 is a possible D gene (6 bases). Germline CDR1 is MDHEN and CDR2 is SYDVKM. The CDR3 is 14 amino acids. The V gene lost 2 bases and the J gene lost 0 bases, with 7 bases spanning the gap. Here the CDR3 DNA reads TGTGCCAGCAGTTTAACAGGGACTAACTATGGCTACACCTTC. Protein: CASSLTGTNYGYTF.

This chain uses TRBV5-8 with TRBJ2-1, with a weak D call TRBD2 (5 bases). The germline V and J ends were trimmed by 3 bases and 2 bases, with 6 bases remaining between them. The CDR3 is made up of 13 amino acids. The V gene's germline CDR1 is SGHTS and CDR2 YDEGEE. CDR3 DNA: TGTGCCAGCAGCTACGGGGCCTACAATGAGCAGTTCTTC. Protein product: CASSYGAYNEQFF. The variable domain in full, with the rest retrieved from reference TRBV5-8 and TRBJ2-1, is EAGVTQSPTHLIKTRGQQATLRCSPISGHTSVYWYQQALGLGLQFLLWYDEGEERNRGNFPPRFSGRQFPNYSSELNVNALELEDSALYLCASSYGAYNEQFFGPGTRLTVL.